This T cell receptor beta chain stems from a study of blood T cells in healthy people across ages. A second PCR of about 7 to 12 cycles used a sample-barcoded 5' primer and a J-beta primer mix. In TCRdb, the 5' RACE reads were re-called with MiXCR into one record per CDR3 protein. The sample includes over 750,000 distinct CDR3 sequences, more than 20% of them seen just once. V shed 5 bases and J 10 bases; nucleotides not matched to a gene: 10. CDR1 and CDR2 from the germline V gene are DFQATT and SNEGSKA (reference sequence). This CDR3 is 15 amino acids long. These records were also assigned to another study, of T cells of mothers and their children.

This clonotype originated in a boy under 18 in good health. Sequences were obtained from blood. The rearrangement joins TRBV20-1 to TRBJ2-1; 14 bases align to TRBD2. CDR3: CSAFRPGLAGEEQFF. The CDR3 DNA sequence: TGCAGTGCTTTCAGGCCGGGACTAGCGGGGGAGGAGCAGTTCTTC.